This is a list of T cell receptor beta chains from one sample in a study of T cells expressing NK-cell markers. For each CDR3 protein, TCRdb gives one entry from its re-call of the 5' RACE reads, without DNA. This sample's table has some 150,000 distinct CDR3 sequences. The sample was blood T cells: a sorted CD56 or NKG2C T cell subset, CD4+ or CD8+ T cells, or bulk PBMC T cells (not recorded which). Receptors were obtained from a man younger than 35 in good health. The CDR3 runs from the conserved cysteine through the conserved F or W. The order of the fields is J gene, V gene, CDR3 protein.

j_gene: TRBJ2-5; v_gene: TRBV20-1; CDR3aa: CSASDAYAETQYF
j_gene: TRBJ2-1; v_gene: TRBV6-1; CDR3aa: CASSRGQREGNEQFF
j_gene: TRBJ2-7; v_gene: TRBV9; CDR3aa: CASSVVGESYEQYF
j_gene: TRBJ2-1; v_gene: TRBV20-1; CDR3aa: CSARVGDGRAYNEQFF
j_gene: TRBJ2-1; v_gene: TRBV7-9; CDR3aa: CASSSGLAGDYNEQFF
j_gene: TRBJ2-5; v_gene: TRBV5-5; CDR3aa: CASSLWGGQQETQYF
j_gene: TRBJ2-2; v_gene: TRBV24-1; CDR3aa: CATSETPGQGITGELFF
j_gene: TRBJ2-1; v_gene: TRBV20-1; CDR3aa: CSASQTSGYYNEQFF
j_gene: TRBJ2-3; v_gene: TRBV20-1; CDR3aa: CSAPGEGGPDTQYF
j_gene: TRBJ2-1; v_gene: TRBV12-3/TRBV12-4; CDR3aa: CASSPDGTSYNEQFF
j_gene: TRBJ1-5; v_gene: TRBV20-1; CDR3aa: CSARERGSAAQHF
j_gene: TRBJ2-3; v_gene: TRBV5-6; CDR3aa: CASSSKEGNTDTQYF
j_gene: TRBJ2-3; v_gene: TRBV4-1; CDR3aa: CASSPLLGGSTDTQYF
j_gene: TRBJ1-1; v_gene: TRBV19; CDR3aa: CASIPKMNTEAFF
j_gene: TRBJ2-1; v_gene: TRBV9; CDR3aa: CASPPTSGRWHEQFF
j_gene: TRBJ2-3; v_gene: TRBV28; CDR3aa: CASSLRGLTDTQYF
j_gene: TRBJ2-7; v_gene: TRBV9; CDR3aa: CASSPREFTSYEQYF
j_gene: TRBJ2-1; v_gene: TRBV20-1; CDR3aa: CSAPRTSGTYNEQFF
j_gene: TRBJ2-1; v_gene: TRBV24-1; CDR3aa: CATSDFRQNEQFF
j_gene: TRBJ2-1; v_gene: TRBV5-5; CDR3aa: CASSLSGASSYNEQFF
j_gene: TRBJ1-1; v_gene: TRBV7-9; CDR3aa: CASSKGVGENTEAFF
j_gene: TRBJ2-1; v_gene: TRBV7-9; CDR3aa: CASSLVRVNEQFF
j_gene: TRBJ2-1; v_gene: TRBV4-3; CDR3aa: CASSQDIGSSEQFF
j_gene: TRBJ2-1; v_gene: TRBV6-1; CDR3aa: CASRLGTANEQFF
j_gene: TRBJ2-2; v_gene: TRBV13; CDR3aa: CASSPTGAPNTGELFF
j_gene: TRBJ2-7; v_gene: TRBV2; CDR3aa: CASSVGRGNEQYF
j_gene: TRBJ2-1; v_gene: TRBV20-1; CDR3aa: CSASSERVISEQFF
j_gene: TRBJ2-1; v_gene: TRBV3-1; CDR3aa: CASSQGSAHEQFF
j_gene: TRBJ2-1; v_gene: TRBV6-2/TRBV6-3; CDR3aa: CASSYLIGTSVMSWFF
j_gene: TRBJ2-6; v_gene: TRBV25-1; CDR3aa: CASSHRDGSSGANVLTF
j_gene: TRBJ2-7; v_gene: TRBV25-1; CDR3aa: CASSEGRGQSYEQYF
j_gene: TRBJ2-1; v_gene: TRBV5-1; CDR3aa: CASSLVGSTDEQFF
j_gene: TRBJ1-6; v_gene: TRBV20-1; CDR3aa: CSGTFGQGEDNSPLHF
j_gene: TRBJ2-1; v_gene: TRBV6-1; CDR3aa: CASKGGGYNEQFF
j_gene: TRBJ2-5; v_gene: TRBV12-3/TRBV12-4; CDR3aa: CASSRGVAGAFDETQYF
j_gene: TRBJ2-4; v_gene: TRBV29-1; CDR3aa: CSVEVGIQNIQYF
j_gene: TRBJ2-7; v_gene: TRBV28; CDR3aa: CASSFSNEQYF
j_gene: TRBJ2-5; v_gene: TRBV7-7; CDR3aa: CASSGAPMETQYF
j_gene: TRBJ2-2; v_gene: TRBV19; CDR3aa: CASSIALSSNTGELFF
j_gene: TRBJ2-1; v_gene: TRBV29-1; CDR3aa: CSAGASSYNEQFF